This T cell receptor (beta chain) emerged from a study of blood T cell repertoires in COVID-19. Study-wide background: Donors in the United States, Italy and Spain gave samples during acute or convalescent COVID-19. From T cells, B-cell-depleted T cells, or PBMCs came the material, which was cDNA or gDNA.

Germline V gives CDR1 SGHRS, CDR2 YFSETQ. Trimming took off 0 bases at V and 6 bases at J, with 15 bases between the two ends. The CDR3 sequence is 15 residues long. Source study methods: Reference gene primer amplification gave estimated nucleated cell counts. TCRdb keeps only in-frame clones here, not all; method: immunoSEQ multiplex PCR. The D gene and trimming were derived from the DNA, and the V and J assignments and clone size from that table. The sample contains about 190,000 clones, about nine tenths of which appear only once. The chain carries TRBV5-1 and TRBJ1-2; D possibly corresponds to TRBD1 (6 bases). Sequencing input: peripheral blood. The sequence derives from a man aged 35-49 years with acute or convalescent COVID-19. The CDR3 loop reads CASSLGSAGAHGYTF. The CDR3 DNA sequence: TGCGCCAGCAGCTTGGGGTCTGCAGGGGCACATGGCTACACCTTC. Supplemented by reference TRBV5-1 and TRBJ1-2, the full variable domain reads KAGVTQTPRYLIKTRGQQVTLSCSPISGHRSVSWYQQTPGQGLQFLFEYFSETQRNKGNFPGRFSGRQFSNSRSEMNVSTLELGDSALYLCASSLGSAGAHGYTFGSGTRLTVV.